The entry below describes one T cell receptor beta chain. What it binds is unknown. cDNA reverse transcribed from extracted RNA served as the sequencing template. Method: immunoSEQ multiplex PCR; TCRdb's copy keeps in-frame clones and lacks some. The table records 95,000 to 110,000 clones, roughly 84% of them present only once. This specimen comes from a study of CD8+ T cells in alopecia areata. Study-wide results and limits: Both scalp clonality and the expanded CD8+ clones among the top 100 showed a significant decrease with tofacitinib. Scalp sample sequencing also detects resident alphabeta T cells of normal skin.

The CDR3 is 14 amino acids. Trimming pared 3 bases from V and 2 bases from J, leaving 8 bases between. CDR1 and CDR2 (germline): MNHEY, SVGAGI. Treatment specified: oral pan-JAK inhibitor, 5-10 mg twice daily. The source was CD8+ T cells sorted from blood, collected at week 24, from a patient treated with tofacitinib. The genes are TRBV6-5 and TRBJ1-3; tentative D call: TRBD1 (6 bases). The clonotype comes from a human donor with alopecia areata. The CDR3 here is CASSYEGAGNTIYF. The CDR3 DNA follows: TGTGCCAGCAGTTATGAGGGGGCTGGAAACACCATATATTTT.